The 5 T cell receptor beta chains in this list originate from one sample, sequenced in a study of blood T cells in healthy people across ages (dated by TCRdb to about 2015). The protocol used for the library was 5' RACE. Sequencing was performed on an Illumina HiSeq 2500. A second about 7 to 11 cycle PCR used a sample-barcoded 5' primer and a J-beta primer mix. Through fastp at Q25 and MiXCR, TCRdb rebuilt clones from the public reads, retaining in-frame beta chains. Entries are consolidated by CDR3 protein sequence, retaining the most common genes and DNA. The sample profile shows approximately 940,000 distinct CDR3 sequences; roughly 43% of them were found once. The ten largest clonotypes hold around 15% of the sample. Sequenced input: blood. The receptors shown here come from a man under 40 in good health.

This clonotype was counted a few times. J is TRBJ2-5 and V is TRBV7-2; a weak D match, TRBD1 (5 bases). This CDR3 comprises 11 residues. The germline V and J ends were trimmed by 5 bases and 11 bases, with 12 bases remaining between them. The germline V gene encodes CDR1 SGHTA and CDR2 FQGNSA. CDR3 nucleotides: TGTGCCAGCAGCCGCGACAGAAAGCAGTACTTC. Translated: CASSRDRKQYF.

The V gene is TRBV20-1, the J gene TRBJ1-2; D call uncertain. The germline V gene has CDR1 DFQATT and CDR2 SNEGSKA (reference sequence). V lost 3 bases, J lost 13 bases, and 21 bases lay in between. The CDR3 consists of 13 residues. CDR3 residues: CSASTPGAEQGTF. CDR3 nucleotide sequence: TGCAGTGCTAGCACCCCCGGCGCCGAACAAGGCACCTTC.

This clonotype was counted between two and nine times. The V call is TRBV5-1, the J call TRBJ2-3; D remains ambiguous. V lost 4 bases and J 6 bases, leaving 9 bases between the germline ends. The length of the CDR3 is 12 residues. Germline V gives CDR1 SGHRS, CDR2 YFSETQ. CDR3 region: CASSADGDTQYF. The CDR3 DNA reads as TGCGCCAGCAGCGCCGACGGGGATACGCAGTATTTT.

The chain carries TRBV3-1 and TRBJ1-1, with D possibly matching TRBD1 (5 bases). Germline CDR1 LGHDT, CDR2 YNNKEL (reference sequence). The CDR3 is 12 amino acids. V was clipped by 5 bases and J by 9 bases, with 13 bases between them. Written as DNA, the CDR3 is TGTGCCAGCAGCGGGGCAAGCCTGAAAGCTTTCTTT. Its protein is CASSGASLKAFF.

Concerning this clonotype itself: A much larger clone differs from this one at a single base, so this may be a read error. V is TRBV7-9 and J is TRBJ2-7; a weak D match, TRBD1 (5 bases). V was pared by 7 bases and J by 7 bases, with 17 bases between. The CDR3 spans 13 residues. The V gene's germline CDR1 is SEHNR and CDR2 FQNEAQ (reference sequence). Here the CDR3 DNA reads TGTGCCAGCACCCCCGACAGATTCAATGAGCAGTACTTC. Translation gives CASTPDRFNEQYF.